A single sample is the source of the 4 T cell receptor beta chains below, sequenced in a study of blood T cell repertoires in COVID-19. Some clones are missing from TCRdb's copy, which holds only in-frame ones; the method was immunoSEQ multiplex PCR. The sample has roughly 250,000 clones, around four fifths seen once. Specimen: peripheral blood. Receptors originate from a woman aged 40 to 49 with active or convalescent COVID-19.

V gene TRBV5-1 combines with J gene TRBJ1-4; 7 bases are a match to TRBD1. The CDR3 contains 14 residues. CDR1 and CDR2 (germline): SGHRS, YFSETQ. V was clipped by 3 bases and J by 4 bases; unmatched bases: 3. CDR3 in amino acids: CASSSGTVNEKLFF. The CDR3 DNA reads TGCGCCAGCAGCTCCGGGACAGTTAATGAAAAACTGTTTTTT.

The J gene is TRBJ1-1, the V gene TRBV18; 7 nucleotides line up with TRBD1. Germline values: CDR1 KGHSH, CDR2 LQKENI. This CDR3 spans 15 amino acids. Trimming took 5 bases from V and 1 from J; bases not matched to a gene: 7. The CDR3 sequence: CASSTQGGGNTEAFF. For the CDR3, the DNA is TGTGCCAGCTCAACGCAGGGGGGAGGGAACACTGAAGCTTTCTTT.

A remark on this clone: The same CDR3 arises from other DNA sequences in this sample as well. The chain combines TRBV2 with TRBJ1-6, with D possibly matching TRBD1 (6 bases). In germline, CDR1 is SNHLY, CDR2 FYNNEI. The CDR3 has 15 residues. The V end was cut by 2 bases, the J end by 7 bases, with 12 bases between. This CDR3 reads CASSERGGANSPLHF. In nucleotides, the CDR3 is TGTGCCAGCAGTGAAAGGGGGGGCGCGAATTCACCCCTCCACTTT.

This clone has only a few counts. This rearrangement joins TRBV10-1 to TRBJ2-7; 8 bases are a match to TRBD1. CDR3 size: 13 residues. The germline gives CDR1 WNHNN, CDR2 SYGVQD (reference sequence). V lost 2 bases, J lost 3 bases, and 0 bases stayed unmatched. Here the CDR3 reads CASSETGGYEQYF. The CDR3 DNA reads as TGCGCCAGCAGTGAGACAGGGGGCTACGAGCAGTACTTC.